The 2 T cell receptor beta chains below were found in one sample sequenced in a study of T-cell memory formation after mild COVID-19. One entry per CDR3 protein, called by TCRdb with MiXCR from the 5' RACE reads. There are around 300,000 distinct CDR3 sequences in the sample; 8% to 10% occur only once, and less than 25% lies in the top ten. Sequenced: PBMCs or a T cell subset sorted from them (not recorded which). The receptor set was obtained from a man younger than 35 who had mild COVID-19 (a few samples of this study predate the infection). Cell type and time point are not known.

The chain carries TRBV5-1 and TRBJ2-2; D is uncertain. Germline assignment: CDR1 SGHRS and CDR2 YFSETQ. The V and J ends lost 2 bases and 0 bases respectively, with 8 bases between them. This CDR3 is 15 amino acids long. CDR3 bases: TGCGCCAGCAGCTTTGGGTCAGCGAACACCGGGGAGCTGTTTTTT. The encoded protein is CASSFGSANTGELFF.

This clonotype was detected a few times. The chain carries TRBV18 and TRBJ2-7; tentatively, D is TRBD1 or TRBD2 (6 bases each). V was cut by 3 bases and J by 0 bases, with 9 bases left in between. Germline CDR1 and CDR2: KGHSH and LQKENI. CDR3 length: 14 amino acids. The CDR3 region is CASSPTGASYEQYV. CDR3 nucleotide sequence: TGTGCCAGCTCACCGACGGGGGCCTCCTACGAGCAGTACGTC.